The rows below give T cell receptor beta chains drawn from one sample of a study of T cell changes during pregnancy in multiple sclerosis. TCRdb's copy holds only in-frame clones and misses some; the assay was immunoSEQ multiplex PCR. The sample consists of approximately 80,000 clones, about 90% of them appearing once. The starting material was PBMCs, obtained in the first trimester of pregnancy. These TCRs come from a female donor in good health, serving as a control in a pregnancy study. Some clones in this sample may be carry-over from other donors' samples. The CDR3 runs from the conserved cysteine through the conserved F or W. The D gene is left open where the match is weak. A row's size may be missing; if present it is once, few, many or a size class.

D | J | size | V | length | CDR3 | DNA
NA | TRBJ2-1 | NA | TRBV11-3 | 16 | CASSLMSAAGPDEQFF | TGTGCCAGCAGCTTAATGTCGGCCGCGGGGCCGGATGAGCAGTTCTTC
NA | TRBJ1-4 | NA | TRBV27 | 14 | CASSLWGNQEKLFF | TGTGCCAGCAGTTTATGGGGCAACCAAGAAAAACTGTTTTTT
TRBD1 | TRBJ2-6 | once | TRBV6-1 | 18 | CASSGTGQGGSGANVLTF | TGTGCCAGCAGTGGTACGGGACAGGGTGGCTCTGGGGCCAACGTCCTGACTTTC
NA | TRBJ2-2 | NA | TRBV28 | 11 | CASSITGELFF | TGTGCCAGCAGCATTACCGGGGAGCTGTTTTTT
NA | TRBJ2-5 | NA | TRBV27 | 17 | CASSLTVGQGSKETQYF | TGTGCCAGCAGTTTAACGGTGGGGCAGGGATCGAAGGAGACCCAGTACTTC
TRBD1 | TRBJ2-2 | once | TRBV10-3 | 14 | CAISESTGTGELFF | TGTGCCATCAGTGAGTCGACAGGGACCGGGGAGCTGTTTTTT
NA | TRBJ2-2 | NA | TRBV5-1 | 13 | CASSPGFTGELFF | TGCGCCAGCAGCCCAGGGTTCACCGGGGAGCTGTTTTTT
TRBD1 | TRBJ1-2 | NA | TRBV27 | 14 | CASSPAGTVYGYTF | TGTGCCAGCAGTCCCGCTGGGACAGTATATGGCTACACCTTC
NA | TRBJ2-7 | NA | TRBV12-5 | 15 | CASECRRGRVAEQYF | TGTGCTAGTGAATGCAGGCGGGGCAGGGTGGCGGAGCAGTACTTC
NA | TRBJ2-5 | NA | TRBV20-1 | 10 | CSATQETQYF | TGCAGTGCCACACAAGAGACCCAGTACTTC
NA | TRBJ2-3 | NA | TRBV15 | 13 | CATSRAGTDTQYF | TGTGCCACCAGCAGAGCCGGCACAGATACGCAGTATTTT
TRBD2 | TRBJ2-1 | NA | TRBV28 | 14 | CASKRAGGYNEQFF | TGTGCCAGCAAGAGGGCGGGGGGCTACAATGAGCAGTTCTTC
TRBD1 | TRBJ1-2 | NA | TRBV29-1 | 13 | CSVLEGAHYGYTF | TGCAGCGTCCTAGAGGGGGCCCACTATGGCTACACCTTC
NA | TRBJ1-1 | NA | TRBV4-1 | 21 | CASSQDSHLGGVHISNTEAFF | TGCGCCAGCAGCCAAGATAGCCACCTAGGAGGGGTACATATATCGAACACTGAAGCTTTCTTT